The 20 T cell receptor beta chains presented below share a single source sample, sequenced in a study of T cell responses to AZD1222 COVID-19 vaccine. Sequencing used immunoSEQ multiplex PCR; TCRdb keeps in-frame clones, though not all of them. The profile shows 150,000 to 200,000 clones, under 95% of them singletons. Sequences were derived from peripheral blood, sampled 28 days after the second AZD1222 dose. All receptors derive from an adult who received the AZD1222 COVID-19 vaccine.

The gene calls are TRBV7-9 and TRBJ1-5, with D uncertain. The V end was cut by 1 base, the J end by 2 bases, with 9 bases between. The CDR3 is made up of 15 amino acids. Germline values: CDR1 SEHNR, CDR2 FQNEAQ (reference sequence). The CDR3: CASSLGVTGNQPQHF. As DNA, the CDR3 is TGTGCCAGCAGCTTAGGTGTTACGGGCAATCAGCCCCAGCATTTT.

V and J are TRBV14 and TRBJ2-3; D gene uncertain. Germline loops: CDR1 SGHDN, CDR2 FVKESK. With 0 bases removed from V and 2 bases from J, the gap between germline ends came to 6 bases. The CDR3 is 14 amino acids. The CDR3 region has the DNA TGTGCCAGCAGCCAAGAGGGTACCACAGATACGCAGTATTTT. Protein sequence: CASSQEGTTDTQYF.

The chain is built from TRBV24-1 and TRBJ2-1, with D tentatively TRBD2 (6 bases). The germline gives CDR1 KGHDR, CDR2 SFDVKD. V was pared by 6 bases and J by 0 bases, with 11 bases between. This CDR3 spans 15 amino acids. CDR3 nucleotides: TGTGCCACCAGTTCTAGCGTTGGCTCCTACAATGAGCAGTTCTTC. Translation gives CATSSSVGSYNEQFF.

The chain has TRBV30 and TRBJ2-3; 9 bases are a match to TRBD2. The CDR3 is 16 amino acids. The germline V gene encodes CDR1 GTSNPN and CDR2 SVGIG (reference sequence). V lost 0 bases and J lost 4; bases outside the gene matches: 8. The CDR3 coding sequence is TGTGCCTGGAGTGTGATGGGCGGGGGGGCGTCAGATACGCAGTATTTT. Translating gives CAWSVMGGGASDTQYF.

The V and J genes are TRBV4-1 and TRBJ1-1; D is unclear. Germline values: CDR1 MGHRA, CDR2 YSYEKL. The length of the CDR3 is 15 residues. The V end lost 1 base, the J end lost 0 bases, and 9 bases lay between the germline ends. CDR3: CASSQAPGMNTEAFF. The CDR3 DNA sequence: TGCGCCAGCAGCCAAGCTCCGGGGATGAACACTGAAGCTTTCTTT.

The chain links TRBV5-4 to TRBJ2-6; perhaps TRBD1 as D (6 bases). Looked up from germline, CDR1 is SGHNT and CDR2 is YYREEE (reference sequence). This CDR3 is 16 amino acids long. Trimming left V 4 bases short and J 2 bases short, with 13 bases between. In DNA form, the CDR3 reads TGTGCCAGCAGCCCCCTAGGGGGACCTGGGGCCAACGTCCTGACTTTC. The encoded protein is CASSPLGGPGANVLTF.

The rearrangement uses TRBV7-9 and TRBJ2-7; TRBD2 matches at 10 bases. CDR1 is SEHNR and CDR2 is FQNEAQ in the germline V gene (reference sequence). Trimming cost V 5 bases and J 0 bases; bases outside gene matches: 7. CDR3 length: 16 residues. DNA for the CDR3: TGTGCCAGCAGCCCCTCTAGCGGGAGCCTCTCCTACGAGCAGTACTTC. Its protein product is CASSPSSGSLSYEQYF.

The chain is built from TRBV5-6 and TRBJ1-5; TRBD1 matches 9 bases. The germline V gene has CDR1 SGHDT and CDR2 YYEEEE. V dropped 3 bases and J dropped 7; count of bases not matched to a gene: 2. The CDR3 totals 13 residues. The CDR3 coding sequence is TGTGCCAGCAGCTCGGGACAGGGACAGCCCCAGCATTTT. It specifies CASSSGQGQPQHF.

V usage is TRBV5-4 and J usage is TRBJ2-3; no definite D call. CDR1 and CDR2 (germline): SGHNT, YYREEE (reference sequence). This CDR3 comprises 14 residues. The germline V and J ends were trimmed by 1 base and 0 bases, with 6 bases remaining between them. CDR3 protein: CASSLTTSTDTQYF. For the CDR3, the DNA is TGTGCCAGCAGCTTGACTACTAGCACAGATACGCAGTATTTT.

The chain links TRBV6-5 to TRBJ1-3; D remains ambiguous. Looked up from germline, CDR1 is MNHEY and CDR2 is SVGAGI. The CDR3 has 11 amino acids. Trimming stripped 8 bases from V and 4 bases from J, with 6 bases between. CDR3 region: CASASGNTIYF. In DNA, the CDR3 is TGTGCCAGCGCATCAGGAAACACCATATATTTT.

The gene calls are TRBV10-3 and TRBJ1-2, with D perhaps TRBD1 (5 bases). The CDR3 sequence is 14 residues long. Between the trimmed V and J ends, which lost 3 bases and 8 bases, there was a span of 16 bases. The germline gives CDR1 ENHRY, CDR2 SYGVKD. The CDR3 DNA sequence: TGTGCCATCAGTGAAAGGGGAGGGAGGGACGGCTACACCTTC. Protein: CAISERGGRDGYTF.

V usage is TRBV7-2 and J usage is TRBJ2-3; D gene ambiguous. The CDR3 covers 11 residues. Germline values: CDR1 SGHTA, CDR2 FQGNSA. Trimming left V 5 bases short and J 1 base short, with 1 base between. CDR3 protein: CASSRTDTQYF. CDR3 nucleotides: TGTGCCAGCAGCCGCACAGATACGCAGTATTTT.

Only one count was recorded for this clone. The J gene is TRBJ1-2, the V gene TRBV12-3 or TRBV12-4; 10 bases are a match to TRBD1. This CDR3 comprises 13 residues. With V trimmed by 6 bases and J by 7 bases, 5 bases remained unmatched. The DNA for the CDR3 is TGTGCCAGCAGCGACAGGGGGCGAGGTGGCTACACCTTC. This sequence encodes CASSDRGRGGYTF.

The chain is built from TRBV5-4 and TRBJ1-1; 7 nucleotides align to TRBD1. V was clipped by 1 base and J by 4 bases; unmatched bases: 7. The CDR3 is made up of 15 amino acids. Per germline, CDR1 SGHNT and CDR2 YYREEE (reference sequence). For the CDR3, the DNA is TGTGCCAGCAGCTTGCTAGTCAGGGGGGGCACTGAAGCTTTCTTT. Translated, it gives CASSLLVRGGTEAFF.

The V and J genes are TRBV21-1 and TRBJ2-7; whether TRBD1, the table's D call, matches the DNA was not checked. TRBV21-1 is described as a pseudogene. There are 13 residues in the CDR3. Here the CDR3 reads CASKTGFAYEQYF. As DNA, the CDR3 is TGTGCCAGTAAGACAGGGTTTGCCTACGAGCAGTACTTC.

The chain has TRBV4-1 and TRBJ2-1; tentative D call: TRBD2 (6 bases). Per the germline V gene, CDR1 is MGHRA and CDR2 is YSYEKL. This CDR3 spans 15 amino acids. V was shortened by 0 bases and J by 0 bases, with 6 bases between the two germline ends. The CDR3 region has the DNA TGCGCCAGCAGCCAAGACGGGAGCTCCTACAATGAGCAGTTCTTC. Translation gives CASSQDGSSYNEQFF.

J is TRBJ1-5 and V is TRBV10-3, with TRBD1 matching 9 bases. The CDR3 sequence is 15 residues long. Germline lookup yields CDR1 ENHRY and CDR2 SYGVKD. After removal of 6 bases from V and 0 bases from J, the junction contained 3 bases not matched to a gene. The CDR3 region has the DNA TGTGCCATCAGCTCGGGACAGGGTAGCAATCAGCCCCAGCATTTT. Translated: CAISSGQGSNQPQHF.

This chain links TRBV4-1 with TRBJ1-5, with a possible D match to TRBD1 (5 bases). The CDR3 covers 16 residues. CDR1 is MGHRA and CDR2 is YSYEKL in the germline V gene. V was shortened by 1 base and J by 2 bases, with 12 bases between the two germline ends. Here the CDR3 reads CASSQGGPGGNQPQHF. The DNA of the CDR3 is TGCGCCAGCAGCCAAGGGGGTCCGGGGGGCAATCAGCCCCAGCATTTT.

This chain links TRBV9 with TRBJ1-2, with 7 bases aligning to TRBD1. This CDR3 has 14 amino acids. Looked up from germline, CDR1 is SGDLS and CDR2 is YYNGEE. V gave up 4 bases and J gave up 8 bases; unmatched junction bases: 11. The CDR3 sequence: CASSLAGTVRGYTF. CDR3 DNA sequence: TGTGCCAGCAGCCTCGCCGGGACAGTACGCGGCTACACCTTC.

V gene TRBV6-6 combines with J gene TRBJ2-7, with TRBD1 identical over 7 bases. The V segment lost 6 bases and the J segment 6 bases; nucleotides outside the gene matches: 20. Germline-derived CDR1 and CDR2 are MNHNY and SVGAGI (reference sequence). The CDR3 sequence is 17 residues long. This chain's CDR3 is CASSRDRVGLLTGEQYF. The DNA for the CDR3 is TGTGCCAGCAGCCGAGACAGGGTTGGGCTCTTGACGGGCGAGCAGTACTTC.